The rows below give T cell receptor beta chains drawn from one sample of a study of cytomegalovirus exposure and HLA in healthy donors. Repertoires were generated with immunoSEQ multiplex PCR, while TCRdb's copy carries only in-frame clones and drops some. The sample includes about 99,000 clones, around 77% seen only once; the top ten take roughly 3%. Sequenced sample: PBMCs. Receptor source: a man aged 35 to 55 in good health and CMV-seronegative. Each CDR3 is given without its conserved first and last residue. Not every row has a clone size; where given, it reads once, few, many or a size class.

CDR3 protein: ASSLVDEGAF
clone size: -
J gene: TRBJ1-1
V gene: TRBV7-9

CDR3 protein: SAYLAGESSEQF
clone size: -
J gene: TRBJ2-1
V gene: TRBV29-1

CDR3 protein: ASSHRGANGELF
clone size: -
J gene: TRBJ2-2
V gene: TRBV19

CDR3 protein: ASSSNSGLLNTEAF
clone size: -
J gene: TRBJ1-1
V gene: TRBV5-1

CDR3 protein: ASVKSAGDVNEQF
clone size: medium-sized
J gene: TRBJ2-1
V gene: TRBV6-1

CDR3 protein: ASSVTGGAIYEQY
clone size: -
J gene: TRBJ2-7
V gene: TRBV28

CDR3 protein: ASSFLGAQETQY
clone size: -
J gene: TRBJ2-5
V gene: TRBV27

CDR3 protein: ASSRIGELF
clone size: few
J gene: TRBJ2-2
V gene: TRBV7-9

CDR3 protein: ASSSLTGNNSPLH
clone size: -
J gene: TRBJ1-6
V gene: TRBV6-1

CDR3 protein: ASSLGALAKNIQY
clone size: -
J gene: TRBJ2-4
V gene: TRBV7-8

CDR3 protein: ASSQDPAGEANVLT
clone size: few
J gene: TRBJ2-6
V gene: TRBV4-2

CDR3 protein: ASSLLTGGRNSPLH
clone size: once
J gene: TRBJ1-6
V gene: TRBV27

CDR3 protein: ASSFPGGRVEAF
clone size: -
J gene: TRBJ1-1
V gene: TRBV28

CDR3 protein: ASSRLELRHTGELF
clone size: -
J gene: TRBJ2-2
V gene: TRBV7-9

CDR3 protein: ASSLLGVNEKLF
clone size: -
J gene: TRBJ1-4
V gene: TRBV28

CDR3 protein: ASSKGLAGVTDTQY
clone size: -
J gene: TRBJ2-3
V gene: TRBV21-1

CDR3 protein: ASSQTGKGYGYT
clone size: -
J gene: TRBJ1-2
V gene: TRBV6-5

CDR3 protein: ASSLLASSSYNEQF
clone size: few
J gene: TRBJ2-1
V gene: TRBV5-1

CDR3 protein: ASSAGQGRTGSPLH
clone size: once
J gene: TRBJ1-6
V gene: TRBV28

CDR3 protein: ASSLYRASEKLF
clone size: -
J gene: TRBJ1-4
V gene: TRBV10-1

CDR3 protein: ASSDRLRRTGDYNEQF
clone size: once
J gene: TRBJ2-1
V gene: TRBV6-1

CDR3 protein: ASSPRTGYYGYT
clone size: -
J gene: TRBJ1-2
V gene: TRBV7-2

CDR3 protein: ASSLARDQETQY
clone size: -
J gene: TRBJ2-5
V gene: TRBV7-9

CDR3 protein: ASSPSGFGANVLT
clone size: once
J gene: TRBJ2-6
V gene: TRBV9

CDR3 protein: SSSLQIEKLF
clone size: few
J gene: TRBJ1-4
V gene: TRBV7-9

CDR3 protein: ASSDSGTSGTDTQY
clone size: few
J gene: TRBJ2-3
V gene: TRBV6-4

CDR3 protein: ASTEQAYGYT
clone size: once
J gene: TRBJ1-2
V gene: TRBV2

CDR3 protein: ASSPPHMNTEAF
clone size: once
J gene: TRBJ1-1
V gene: TRBV28

CDR3 protein: ASSAFPLAVSSYNEQF
clone size: medium-sized
J gene: TRBJ2-1
V gene: TRBV11-2

CDR3 protein: ASRGDRGWNTEAF
clone size: -
J gene: TRBJ1-1
V gene: TRBV2

CDR3 protein: ASSLVGRGQNYNEQF
clone size: -
J gene: TRBJ2-1
V gene: TRBV5-6

CDR3 protein: ASSATEGNTEAF
clone size: -
J gene: TRBJ1-1
V gene: TRBV7-6

CDR3 protein: AWRVKTGSGNTIY
clone size: once
J gene: TRBJ1-3
V gene: TRBV30

CDR3 protein: ASSFPGTGARGNTIY
clone size: -
J gene: TRBJ1-3
V gene: TRBV28

CDR3 protein: ASSAGGPAPEAF
clone size: -
J gene: TRBJ1-1
V gene: TRBV6-1

CDR3 protein: ASSLGGQGGSTAWETQY
clone size: -
J gene: TRBJ2-5
V gene: TRBV7-9

CDR3 protein: ASSWLGQPSDEQY
clone size: -
J gene: TRBJ2-7
V gene: TRBV6-5